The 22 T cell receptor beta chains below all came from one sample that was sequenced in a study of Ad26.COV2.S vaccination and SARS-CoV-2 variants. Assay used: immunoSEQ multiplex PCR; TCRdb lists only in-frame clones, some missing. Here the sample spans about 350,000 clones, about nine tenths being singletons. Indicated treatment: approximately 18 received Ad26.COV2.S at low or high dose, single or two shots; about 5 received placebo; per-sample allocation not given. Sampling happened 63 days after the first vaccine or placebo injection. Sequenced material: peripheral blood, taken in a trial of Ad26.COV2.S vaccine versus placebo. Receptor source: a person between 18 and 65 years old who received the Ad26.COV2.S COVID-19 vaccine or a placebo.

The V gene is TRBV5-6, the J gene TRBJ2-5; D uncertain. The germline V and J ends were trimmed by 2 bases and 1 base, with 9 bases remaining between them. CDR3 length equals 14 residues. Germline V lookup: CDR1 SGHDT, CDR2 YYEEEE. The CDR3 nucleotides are TGTGCCAGCAGCTTATGGGCGCTCCAAGAGACCCAGTACTTC. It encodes CASSLWALQETQYF. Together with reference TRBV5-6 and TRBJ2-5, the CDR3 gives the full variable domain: DAGVTQSPTHLIKTRGQQVTLRCSPKSGHDTVSWYQQALGQGPQFIFQYYEEEERQRGNFPDRFSGHQFPNYSSELNVNALLLGDSALYLCASSLWALQETQYFGPGTRLLVL.

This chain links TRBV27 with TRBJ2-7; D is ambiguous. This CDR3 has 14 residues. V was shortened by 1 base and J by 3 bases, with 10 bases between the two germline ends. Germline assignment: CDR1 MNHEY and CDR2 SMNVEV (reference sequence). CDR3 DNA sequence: TGTGCCAGCAGTTTATTAGGGCCGGTCTACGAGCAGTACTTC. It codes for CASSLLGPVYEQYF.

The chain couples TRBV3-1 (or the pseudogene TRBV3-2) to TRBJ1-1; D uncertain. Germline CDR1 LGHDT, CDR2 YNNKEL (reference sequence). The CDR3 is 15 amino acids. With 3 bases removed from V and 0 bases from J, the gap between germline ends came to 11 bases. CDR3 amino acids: CASSHSQIMNTEAFF. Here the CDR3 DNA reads TGTGCCAGCAGCCACTCACAGATCATGAACACTGAAGCTTTCTTT.

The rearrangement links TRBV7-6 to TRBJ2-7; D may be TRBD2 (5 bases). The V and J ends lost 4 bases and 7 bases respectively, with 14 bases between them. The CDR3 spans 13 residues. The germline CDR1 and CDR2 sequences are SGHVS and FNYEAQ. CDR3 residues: CASSSGLNWEQYF. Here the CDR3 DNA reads TGTGCCAGCAGCTCCGGACTGAACTGGGAGCAGTACTTC.

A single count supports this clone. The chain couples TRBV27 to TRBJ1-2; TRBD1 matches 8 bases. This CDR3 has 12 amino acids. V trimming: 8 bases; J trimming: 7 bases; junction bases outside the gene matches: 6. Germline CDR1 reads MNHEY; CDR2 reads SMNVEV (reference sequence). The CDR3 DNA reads TGTGCCAGCTTGGACAGGGTCGCTGGCTACACCTTC. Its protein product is CASLDRVAGYTF.

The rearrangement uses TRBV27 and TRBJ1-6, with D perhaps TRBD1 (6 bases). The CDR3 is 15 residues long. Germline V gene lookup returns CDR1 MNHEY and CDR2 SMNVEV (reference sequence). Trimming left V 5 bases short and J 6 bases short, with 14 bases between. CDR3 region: CASSPTRGPNSPLHF. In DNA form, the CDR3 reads TGTGCCAGCAGTCCCACCAGGGGACCTAATTCACCCCTCCACTTT.

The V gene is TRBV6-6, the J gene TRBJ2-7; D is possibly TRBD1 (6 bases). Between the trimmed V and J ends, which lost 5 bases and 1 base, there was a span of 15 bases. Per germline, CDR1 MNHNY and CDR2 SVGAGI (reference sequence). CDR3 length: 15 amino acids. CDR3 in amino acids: CASSLPGHQSYEQYF. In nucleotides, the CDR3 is TGTGCCAGCAGTCTACCGGGACACCAATCCTACGAGCAGTACTTC.

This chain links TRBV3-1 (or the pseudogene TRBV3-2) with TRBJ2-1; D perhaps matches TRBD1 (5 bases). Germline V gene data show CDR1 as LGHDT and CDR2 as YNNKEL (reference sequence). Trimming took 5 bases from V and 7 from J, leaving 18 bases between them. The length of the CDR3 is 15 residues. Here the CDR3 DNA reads TGTGCCAGCAGCGTCCTAGGGGAAGTTTGGAATGAGCAGTTCTTC. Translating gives CASSVLGEVWNEQFF.

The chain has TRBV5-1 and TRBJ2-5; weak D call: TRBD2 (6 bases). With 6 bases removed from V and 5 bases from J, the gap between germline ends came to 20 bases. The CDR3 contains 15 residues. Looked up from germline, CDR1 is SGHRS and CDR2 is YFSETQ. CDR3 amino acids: CASIALPGGGETQYF. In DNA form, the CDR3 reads TGCGCCAGCATCGCCCTGCCTGGTGGGGGGGAGACCCAGTACTTC.

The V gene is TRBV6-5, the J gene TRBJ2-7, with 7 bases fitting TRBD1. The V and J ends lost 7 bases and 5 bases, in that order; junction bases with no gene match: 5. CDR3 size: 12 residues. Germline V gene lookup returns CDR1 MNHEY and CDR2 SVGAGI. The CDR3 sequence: CASMTGFNEQYF. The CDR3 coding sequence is TGTGCCAGCATGACAGGGTTTAACGAGCAGTACTTC.

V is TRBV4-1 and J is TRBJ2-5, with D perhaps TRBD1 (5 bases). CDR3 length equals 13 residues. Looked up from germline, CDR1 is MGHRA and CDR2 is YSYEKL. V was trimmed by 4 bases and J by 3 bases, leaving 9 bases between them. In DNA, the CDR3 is TGCGCCAGCAGCCGACACAGGAAAGAGACCCAGTACTTC. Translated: CASSRHRKETQYF.

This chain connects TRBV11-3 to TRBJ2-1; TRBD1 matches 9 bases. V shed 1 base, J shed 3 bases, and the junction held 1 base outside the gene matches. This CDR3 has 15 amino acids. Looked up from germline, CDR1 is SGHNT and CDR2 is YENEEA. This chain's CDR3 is CASSLGGQGYNEQFF. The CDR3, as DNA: TGTGCCAGCAGCTTAGGGGGACAGGGCTACAATGAGCAGTTCTTC.

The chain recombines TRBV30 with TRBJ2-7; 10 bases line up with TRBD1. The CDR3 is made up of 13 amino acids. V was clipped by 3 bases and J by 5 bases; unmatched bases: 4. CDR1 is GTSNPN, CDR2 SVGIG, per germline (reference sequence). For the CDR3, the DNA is TGTGCCTGGAGCACCGGGACAGGGGACGAGCAGTACTTC. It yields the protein CAWSTGTGDEQYF.

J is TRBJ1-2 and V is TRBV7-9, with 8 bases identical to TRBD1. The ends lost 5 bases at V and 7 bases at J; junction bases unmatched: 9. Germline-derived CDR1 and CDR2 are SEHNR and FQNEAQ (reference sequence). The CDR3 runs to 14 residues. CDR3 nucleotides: TGTGCCAGCAGCAGTAGACAGGGGACGGTTGGCTACACCTTC. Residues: CASSSRQGTVGYTF.

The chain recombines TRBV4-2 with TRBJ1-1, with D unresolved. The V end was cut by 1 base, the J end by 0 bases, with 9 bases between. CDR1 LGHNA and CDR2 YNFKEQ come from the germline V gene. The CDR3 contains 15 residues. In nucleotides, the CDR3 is TGTGCCAGCAGCCAAGCGGGAGTGATGAACACTGAAGCTTTCTTT. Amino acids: CASSQAGVMNTEAFF.

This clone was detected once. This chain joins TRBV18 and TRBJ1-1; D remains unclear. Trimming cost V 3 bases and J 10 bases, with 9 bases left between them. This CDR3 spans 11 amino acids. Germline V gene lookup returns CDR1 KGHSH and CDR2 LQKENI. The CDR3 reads CASSPGRGAFF. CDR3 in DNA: TGTGCCAGCTCACCGGGCCGGGGAGCTTTCTTT.

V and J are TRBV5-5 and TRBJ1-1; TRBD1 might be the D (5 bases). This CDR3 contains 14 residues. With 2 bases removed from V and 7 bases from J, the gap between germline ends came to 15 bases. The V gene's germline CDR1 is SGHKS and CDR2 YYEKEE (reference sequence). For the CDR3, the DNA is TGTGCCAGCAGCTTAGGGCAGGGAAATATTGAAGCTTTCTTT. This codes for CASSLGQGNIEAFF.

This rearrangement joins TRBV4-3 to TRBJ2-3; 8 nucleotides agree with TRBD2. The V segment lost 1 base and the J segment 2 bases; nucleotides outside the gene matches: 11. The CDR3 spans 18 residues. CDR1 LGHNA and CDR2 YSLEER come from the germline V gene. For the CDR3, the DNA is TGCGCCAGCAGCCAAGCCTCACCCGGACTAGCTATCACAGATACGCAGTATTTT. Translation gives CASSQASPGLAITDTQYF.

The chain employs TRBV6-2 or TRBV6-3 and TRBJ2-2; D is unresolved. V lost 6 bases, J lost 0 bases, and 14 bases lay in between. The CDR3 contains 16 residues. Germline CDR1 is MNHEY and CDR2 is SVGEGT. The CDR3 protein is CASSIGIYANTGELFF. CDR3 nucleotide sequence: TGTGCCAGCAGCATAGGAATATATGCGAACACCGGGGAGCTGTTTTTT.

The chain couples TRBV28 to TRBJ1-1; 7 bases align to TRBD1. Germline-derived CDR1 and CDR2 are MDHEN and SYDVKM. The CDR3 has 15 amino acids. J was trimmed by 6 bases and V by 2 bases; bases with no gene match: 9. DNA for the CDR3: TGTGCCAGCAGTTTACCCCCGTTCAGGGGGTCTGAAGCTTTCTTT. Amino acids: CASSLPPFRGSEAFF.

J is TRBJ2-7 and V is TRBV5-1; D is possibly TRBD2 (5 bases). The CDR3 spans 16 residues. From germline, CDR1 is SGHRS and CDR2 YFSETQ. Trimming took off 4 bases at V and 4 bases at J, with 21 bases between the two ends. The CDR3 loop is CASSDLQGRDSYEQYF. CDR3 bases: TGCGCCAGCAGCGACCTACAAGGCCGGGATTCGTACGAGCAGTACTTC.

The CDR3 spells CASSLGGTDEQYF. In nucleotides, the CDR3 is TGTGCCAGCAGCTTAGGTGGGACGGACGAGCAGTACTTC. The chain recombines TRBV11-2 with TRBJ2-7; D is perhaps TRBD1 or TRBD2 (5 bases each). Trimming pared 1 base from V and 5 bases from J, leaving 9 bases between. The CDR3 has 13 residues. Germline V gives CDR1 SGHAT, CDR2 FQNNGV.